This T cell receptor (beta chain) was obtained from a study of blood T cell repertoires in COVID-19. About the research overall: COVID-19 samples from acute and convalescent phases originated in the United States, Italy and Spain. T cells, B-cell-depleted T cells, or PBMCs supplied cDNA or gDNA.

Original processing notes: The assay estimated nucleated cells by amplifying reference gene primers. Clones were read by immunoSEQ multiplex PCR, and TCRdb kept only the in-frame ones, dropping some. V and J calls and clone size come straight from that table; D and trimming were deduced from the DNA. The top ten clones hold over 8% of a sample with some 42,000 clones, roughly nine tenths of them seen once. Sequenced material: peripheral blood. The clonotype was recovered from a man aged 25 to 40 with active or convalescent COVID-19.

The CDR3 region is CATHKGGANTGELFF. Here the CDR3 DNA reads TGTGCCACACATAAGGGGGGGGCGAACACCGGGGAGCTGTTTTTT. This chain links TRBV25-1 with TRBJ2-2, with D perhaps TRBD2 (7 bases). Trimming took 10 bases from V and 0 from J, leaving 15 bases between them. CDR1 and CDR2 (germline): MGHDK, SYGVNS. This CDR3 contains 15 residues.